This T cell receptor (beta chain) was identified during a study of blood T cell repertoires in COVID-19. Turning to the study itself: Samples taken during acute and convalescent COVID-19 were collected in the United States, Italy and Spain. T cells, B-cell-depleted T cells, or PBMCs provided the cDNA or gDNA that served as material.

Followed longitudinally, the Seattle patients had been enrolled during active infection. As originally analysed: Reference gene primers were amplified, and this amplification served to estimate nucleated cell counts. Clones were read by immunoSEQ multiplex PCR, and TCRdb kept only the in-frame ones, dropping some. The V and J calls and clone size were taken over from that table, and D and trimming were inferred from the DNA. The sample has under 90,000 clones, around 90% seen once. This clone appeared a few times. The specimen was peripheral blood. This TCR came from a woman aged 45-65 years with COVID-19, enrolled during active disease.

CDR3 nucleotides: TGTGCCATCAGTGATCCGGGACTAGCGGATTACGAGCAGTACTTC. The encoded protein is CAISDPGLADYEQYF. This rearrangement joins TRBV10-3 to TRBJ2-7, with 11 bases that match TRBD2. The CDR3 is made up of 15 amino acids. Trimming took 3 bases from V and 4 from J; bases not matched to a gene: 5. Germline V gene data show CDR1 as ENHRY and CDR2 as SYGVKD.